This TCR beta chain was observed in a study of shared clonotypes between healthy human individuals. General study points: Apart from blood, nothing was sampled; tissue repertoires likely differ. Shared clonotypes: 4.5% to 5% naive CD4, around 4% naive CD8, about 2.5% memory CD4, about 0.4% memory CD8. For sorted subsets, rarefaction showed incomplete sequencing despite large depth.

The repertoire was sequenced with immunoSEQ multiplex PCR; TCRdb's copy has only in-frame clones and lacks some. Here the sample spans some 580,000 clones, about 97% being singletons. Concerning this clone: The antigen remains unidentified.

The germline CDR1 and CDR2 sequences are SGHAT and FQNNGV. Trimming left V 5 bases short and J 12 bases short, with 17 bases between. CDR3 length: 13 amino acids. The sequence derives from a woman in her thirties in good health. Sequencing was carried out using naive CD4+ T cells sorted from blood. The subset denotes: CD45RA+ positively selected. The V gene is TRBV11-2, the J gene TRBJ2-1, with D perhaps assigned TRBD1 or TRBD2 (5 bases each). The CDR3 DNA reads TGTGCCAGCAGCACCACCGGGACCCCCAGGCAGTTCTTC. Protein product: CASSTTGTPRQFF.